This T cell receptor (beta chain) came from a study of blood T cell repertoires in COVID-19. This clone has only a few counts. Sequencing used immunoSEQ multiplex PCR; TCRdb keeps in-frame clones, though not all of them. The table records approximately 120,000 clones, almost 70% of them present only once. The ends were cut back, 2 bases at V and 5 bases at J, with 13 bases in the middle. The CDR3 loop spans 15 amino acids. Germline CDR1 reads SGHNT; CDR2 reads YYREEE (reference sequence). This chain connects TRBV5-4 to TRBJ2-2, with D perhaps TRBD1 (6 bases). The sequence derives from a woman between 70 and 85 years old with acute or convalescent COVID-19. Sequencing was carried out using peripheral blood. CDR3 in DNA: TGTGCCAGCAGCTTTGACAGGATCGGGACCGGGGAGCTGTTTTTT. This translates into CASSFDRIGTGELFF.